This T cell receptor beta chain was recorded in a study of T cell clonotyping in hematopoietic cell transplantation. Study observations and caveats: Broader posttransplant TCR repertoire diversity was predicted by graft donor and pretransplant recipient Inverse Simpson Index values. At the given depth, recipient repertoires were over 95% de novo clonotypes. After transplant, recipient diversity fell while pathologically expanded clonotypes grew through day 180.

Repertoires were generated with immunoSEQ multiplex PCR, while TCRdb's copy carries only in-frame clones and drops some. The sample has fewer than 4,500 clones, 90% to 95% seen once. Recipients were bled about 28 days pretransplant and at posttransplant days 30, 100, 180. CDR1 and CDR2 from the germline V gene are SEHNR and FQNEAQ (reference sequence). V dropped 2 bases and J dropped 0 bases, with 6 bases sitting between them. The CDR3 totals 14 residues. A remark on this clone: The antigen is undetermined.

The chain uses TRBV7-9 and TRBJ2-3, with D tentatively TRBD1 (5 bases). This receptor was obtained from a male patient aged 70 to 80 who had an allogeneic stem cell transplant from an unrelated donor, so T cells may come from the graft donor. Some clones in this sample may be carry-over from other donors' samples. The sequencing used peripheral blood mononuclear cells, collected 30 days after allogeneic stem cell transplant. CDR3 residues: CASSLQGSTDTQYF. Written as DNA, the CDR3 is TGTGCCAGCAGCTTACAGGGTAGCACAGATACGCAGTATTTT.